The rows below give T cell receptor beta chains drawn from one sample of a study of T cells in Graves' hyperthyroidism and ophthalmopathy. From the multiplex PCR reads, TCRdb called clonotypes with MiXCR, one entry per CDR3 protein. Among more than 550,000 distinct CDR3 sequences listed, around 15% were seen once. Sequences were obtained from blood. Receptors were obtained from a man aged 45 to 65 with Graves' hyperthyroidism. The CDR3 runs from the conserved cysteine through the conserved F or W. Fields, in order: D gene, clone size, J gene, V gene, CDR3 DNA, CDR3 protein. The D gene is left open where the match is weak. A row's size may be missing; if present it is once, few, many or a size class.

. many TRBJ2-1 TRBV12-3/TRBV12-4 TGTGCCAGCAGCACTCCCGGGACCAATGAGCAGTTCTTC CASSTPGTNEQFF
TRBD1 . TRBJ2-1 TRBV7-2 TGTGCCAGCAGCTTAGCTTATACTTCCAGGGGGAGCTCCTACAATGAGCAGTTCTTC CASSLAYTSRGSSYNEQFF
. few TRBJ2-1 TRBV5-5 TGTGCCAGCAGCTTGGTAGGAGGGAACGGTCCTTACAATGAGCAGTTCTTC CASSLVGGNGPYNEQFF
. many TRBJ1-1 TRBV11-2 TGTGCCAGCAGCTTCGGGGGAGAGACTGAAGCTTTCTTT CASSFGGETEAFF
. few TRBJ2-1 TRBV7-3 TGTGCCAGCAGCTTAACCCCCCGCCAGGAGTACAATGAGCAGTTCTTC CASSLTPRQEYNEQFF
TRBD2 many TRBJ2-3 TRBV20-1 TGCAGTGCCGGGGGGTGGGCTAGCGGGAACACAGATACGCAGTATTTT CSAGGWASGNTDTQYF
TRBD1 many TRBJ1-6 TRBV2 TGTGCCAGCAGACCCTCGGGACAGGGGAATTCACCCCTCCACTTT CASRPSGQGNSPLHF
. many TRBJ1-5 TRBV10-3 TGTGCCATCAGTGAGTCTTCACGTCAGCCCCAGCATTTT CAISESSRQPQHF
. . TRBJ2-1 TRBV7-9 TGTGCCAGCAGCCCCCTAGCGCTGGGTGAGCAGTTCTTC CASSPLALGEQFF
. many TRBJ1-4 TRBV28 TGTGCCAGCAGTTTATCTTCTAATGAAAAACTGTTTTTT CASSLSSNEKLFF
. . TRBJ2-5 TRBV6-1 TGTGCCAGCAGCGTGGGGGCGGCAGGGCAAGAGACCCAGTACTTC CASSVGAAGQETQYF
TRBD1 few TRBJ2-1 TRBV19 TGTGCCAGTAGTAGCCGGGACAGGGGGTGGGACAATGAGCAGTTCTTC CASSSRDRGWDNEQFF
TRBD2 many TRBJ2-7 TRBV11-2 TGTGCCAGCAGCTTAGAGATGGGACTAGGCTACGAGCAGTACTTC CASSLEMGLGYEQYF
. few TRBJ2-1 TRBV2 TGTGCCAGCAGCGGTAGCGGAACCGACAATGAGCAGTTCTTC CASSGSGTDNEQFF
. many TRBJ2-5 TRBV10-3 TGTGCCATCAGTGAAAAGGGGCTGGAGACCCAGTACTTC CAISEKGLETQYF
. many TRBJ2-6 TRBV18 TGTGCCAGCTCACCAGCAGGGTATCCTGGGGCCAACGTCCTGACTTTC CASSPAGYPGANVLTF
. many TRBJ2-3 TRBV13 TGTGCCAGCAGGGAGGCAGTCCGCACAGATACGCAGTATTTT CASREAVRTDTQYF
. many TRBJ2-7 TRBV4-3 TGCGCCAGCAGCCAAGGGGGATCCCCCTCCTACGAGCAGTACTTC CASSQGGSPSYEQYF
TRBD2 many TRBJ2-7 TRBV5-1 TGCGCCAGCAGCTCTCGGATGGGAGGGGACGAGCAGTACTTC CASSSRMGGDEQYF
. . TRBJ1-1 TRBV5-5 TGTGCCAGCAGCTTGGGACAGGTTGTTGGCACTGAAGCTTTCTTT CASSLGQVVGTEAFF
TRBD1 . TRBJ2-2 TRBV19 TGTGCCAGTAGTATGGGACAGGCGTCCGGGGAGCTGTTTTTT CASSMGQASGELFF
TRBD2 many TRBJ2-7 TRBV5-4 TGTGCCAGCAGCATTAGCGGGAGCCCATACGAGCAGTACTTC CASSISGSPYEQYF
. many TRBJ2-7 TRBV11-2 TGTGCCAGCAGCACCTCGGGGACACCTAATTACGAGCAGTACTTC CASSTSGTPNYEQYF
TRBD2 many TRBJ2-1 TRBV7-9 TGTGCCAGCAGCGAACTAGCGGGAGTAAGTAATGAGCAGTTCTTC CASSELAGVSNEQFF